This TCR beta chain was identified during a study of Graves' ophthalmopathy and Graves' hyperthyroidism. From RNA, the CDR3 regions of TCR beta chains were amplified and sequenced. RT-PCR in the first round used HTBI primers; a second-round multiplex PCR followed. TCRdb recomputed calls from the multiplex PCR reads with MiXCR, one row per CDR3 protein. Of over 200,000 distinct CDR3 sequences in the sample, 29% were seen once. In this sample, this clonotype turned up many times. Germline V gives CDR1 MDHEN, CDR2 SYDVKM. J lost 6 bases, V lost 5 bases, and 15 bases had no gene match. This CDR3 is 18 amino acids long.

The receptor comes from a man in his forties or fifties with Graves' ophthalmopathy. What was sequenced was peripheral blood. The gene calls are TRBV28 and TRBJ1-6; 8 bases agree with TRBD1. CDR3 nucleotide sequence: TGTGCCAGCAGTCCCCCCCTCGGACAGGGCCAGTTTAATTCACCCCTCCACTTT. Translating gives CASSPPLGQGQFNSPLHF.